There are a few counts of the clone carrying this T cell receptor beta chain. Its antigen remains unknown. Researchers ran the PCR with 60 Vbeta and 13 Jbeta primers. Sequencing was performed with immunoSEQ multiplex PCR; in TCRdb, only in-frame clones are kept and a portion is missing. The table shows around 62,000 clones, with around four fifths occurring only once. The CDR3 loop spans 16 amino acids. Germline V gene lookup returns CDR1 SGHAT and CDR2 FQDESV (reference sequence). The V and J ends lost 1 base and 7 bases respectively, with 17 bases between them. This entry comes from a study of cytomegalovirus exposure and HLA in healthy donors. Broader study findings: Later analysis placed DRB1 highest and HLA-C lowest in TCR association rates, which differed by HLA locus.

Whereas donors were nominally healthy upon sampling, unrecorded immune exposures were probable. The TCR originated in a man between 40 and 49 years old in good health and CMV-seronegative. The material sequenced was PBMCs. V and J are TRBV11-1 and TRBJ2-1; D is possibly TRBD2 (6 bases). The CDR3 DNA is TGTGCCAGCAGCTTAGGGCCCGGGAGTCTATTTAATGAGCAGTTCTTC. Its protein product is CASSLGPGSLFNEQFF.